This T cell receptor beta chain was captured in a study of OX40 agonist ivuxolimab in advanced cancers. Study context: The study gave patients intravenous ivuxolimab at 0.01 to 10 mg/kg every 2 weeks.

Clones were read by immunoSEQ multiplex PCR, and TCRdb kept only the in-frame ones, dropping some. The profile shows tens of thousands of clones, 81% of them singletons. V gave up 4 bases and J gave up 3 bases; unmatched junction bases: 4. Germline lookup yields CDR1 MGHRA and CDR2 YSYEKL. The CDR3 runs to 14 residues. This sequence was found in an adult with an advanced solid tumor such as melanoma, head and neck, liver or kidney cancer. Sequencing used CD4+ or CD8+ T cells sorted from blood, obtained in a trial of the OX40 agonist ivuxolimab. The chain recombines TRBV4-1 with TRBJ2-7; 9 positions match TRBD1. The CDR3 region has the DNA TGCGCCAGCAGCCCGCGGGACAGGGTCTACGAGCAGTACTTC. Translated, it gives CASSPRDRVYEQYF.